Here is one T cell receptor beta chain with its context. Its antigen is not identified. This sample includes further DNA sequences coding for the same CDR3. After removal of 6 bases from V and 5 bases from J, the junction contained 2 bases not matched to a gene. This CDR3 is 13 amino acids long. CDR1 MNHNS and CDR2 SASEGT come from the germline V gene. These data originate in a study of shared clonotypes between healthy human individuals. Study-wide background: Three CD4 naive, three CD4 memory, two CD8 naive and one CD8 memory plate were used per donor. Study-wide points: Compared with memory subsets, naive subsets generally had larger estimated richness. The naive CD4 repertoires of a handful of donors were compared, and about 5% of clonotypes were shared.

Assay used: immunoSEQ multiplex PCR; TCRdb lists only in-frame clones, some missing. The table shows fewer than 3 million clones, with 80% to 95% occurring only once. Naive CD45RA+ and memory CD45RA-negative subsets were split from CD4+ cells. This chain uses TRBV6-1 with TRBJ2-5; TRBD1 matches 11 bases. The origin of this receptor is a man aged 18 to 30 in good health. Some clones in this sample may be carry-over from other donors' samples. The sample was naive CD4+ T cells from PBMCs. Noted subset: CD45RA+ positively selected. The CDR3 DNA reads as TGTGCCAGCAGGGGGACAGGGGGGGAGACCCAGTACTTC. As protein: CASRGTGGETQYF.